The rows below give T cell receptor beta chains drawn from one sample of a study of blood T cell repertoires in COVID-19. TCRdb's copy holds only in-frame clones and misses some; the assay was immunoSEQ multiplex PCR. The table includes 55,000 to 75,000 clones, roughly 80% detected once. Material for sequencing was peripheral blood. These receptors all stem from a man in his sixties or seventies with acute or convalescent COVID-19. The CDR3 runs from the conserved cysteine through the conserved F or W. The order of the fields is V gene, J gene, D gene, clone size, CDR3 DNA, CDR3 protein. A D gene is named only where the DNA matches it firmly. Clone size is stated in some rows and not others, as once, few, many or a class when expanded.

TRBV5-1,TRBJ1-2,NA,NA,TGCGCCAGCAGCCCTGGGGGGGGCAATGGCTACACCTTC,CASSPGGGNGYTF
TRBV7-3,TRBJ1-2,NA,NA,TGTGCCAGCAGCTTAAAAGGGGCCTATGGCTACACCTTC,CASSLKGAYGYTF
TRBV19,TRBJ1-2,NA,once,TGTGCCAGTAGAGGAGGCGCCTCCCGTGGCTACACCTTC,CASRGGASRGYTF
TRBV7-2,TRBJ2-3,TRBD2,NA,TGTGCCAGCAGCTTACTAGCTAGCGGGACAGATACGCAGTATTTT,CASSLLASGTDTQYF
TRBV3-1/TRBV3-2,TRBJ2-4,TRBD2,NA,TGTGCCAGCAGCCAAGATCCCGGGACTAGCGGGATCTCGGTCAAAAACATTCAGTACTTC,CASSQDPGTSGISVKNIQYF
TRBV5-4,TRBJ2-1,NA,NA,TGTGCCAGCAGTCCTAATCCCTACAATGAGCAGTTCTTC,CASSPNPYNEQFF
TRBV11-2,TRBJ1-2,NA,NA,TGTGCCAGCAGGGGCACCTACTATGGCTACACCTTC,CASRGTYYGYTF
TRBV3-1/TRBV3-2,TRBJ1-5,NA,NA,TGTGCCAGCAGCCAAGATCCACAGTATGGGCAGCCCCAGCATTTT,CASSQDPQYGQPQHF
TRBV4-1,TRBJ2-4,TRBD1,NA,TGCGCCAGCAGCCAAGCAGGGGGTCCTGACGGGACCATAGCCAAAAACATTCAGTACTTC,CASSQAGGPDGTIAKNIQYF
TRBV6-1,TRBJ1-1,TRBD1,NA,TGTGCCAGCAGTGATGCAGGGGGCTCGGGCACTGAAGCTTTCTTT,CASSDAGGSGTEAFF
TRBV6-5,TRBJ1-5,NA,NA,TGTGCCAGCAGCCAGACAGTTTATAGCAATCAGCCCCAGCATTTT,CASSQTVYSNQPQHF
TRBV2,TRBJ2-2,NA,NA,TGTGCCAACAGTGAGAACAGGTTCTCCGGGGAGCTGTTTTTT,CANSENRFSGELFF
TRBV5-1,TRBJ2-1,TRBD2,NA,TGCGCCAGCAGCCTCCTGGCTAGCGGGGGGTTGGATGAGCAGTTCTTC,CASSLLASGGLDEQFF
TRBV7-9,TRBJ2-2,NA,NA,TGTGCCAGCAGCTCAACAAACAGGGTTGGGGGCACCGGGGAGCTGTTTTTT,CASSSTNRVGGTGELFF
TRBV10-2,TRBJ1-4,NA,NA,TGCGCCAGCAGTGAGGAGGGGCGGGGTAATGAAAAACTGTTTTTT,CASSEEGRGNEKLFF
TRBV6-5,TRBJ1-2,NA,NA,TGTGCCAGCAGTTACTCTGCAGGGTTTGACTATGGCTACACCTTC,CASSYSAGFDYGYTF
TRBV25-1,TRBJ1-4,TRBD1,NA,TGTGCCAGCAGCGAGTCGACAGGGGGCAACGAAAAACTGTTTTTT,CASSESTGGNEKLFF
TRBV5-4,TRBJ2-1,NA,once,TGTGCCAGCAGCTTGAGTAGCGCCATAATGAATGAGCAGTTCTTC,CASSLSSAIMNEQFF
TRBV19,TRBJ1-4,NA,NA,TGTGCCACCGCAGAGTCCCTGACGGGTGAAAAACTGTTTTTT,CATAESLTGEKLFF
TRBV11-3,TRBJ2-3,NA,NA,TGTGCCAGCAGCCCCCTCGGGGAACCCACAGATACGCAGTATTTT,CASSPLGEPTDTQYF
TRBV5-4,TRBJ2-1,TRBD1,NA,TGTGCCAGCAGCTTGACGGACAGGGGAGGCTATGAGCAGTTCTTC,CASSLTDRGGYEQFF
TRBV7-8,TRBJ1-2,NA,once,TGTGCCAGCAGCCTCGACAGGAGCTATGGCTACACCTTC,CASSLDRSYGYTF
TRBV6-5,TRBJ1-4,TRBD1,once,TGTGCCAGCCTAGGACAGGGGGCTGAAAAACTGTTTTTT,CASLGQGAEKLFF
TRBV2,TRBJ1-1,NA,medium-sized,TGTGCCAGCAGTACAGGATTCACTGAAGCTTTCTTT,CASSTGFTEAFF
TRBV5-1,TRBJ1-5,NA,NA,TGCGCCAGCAGCTTCGGTACCAATCAGCCCCAGCATTTT,CASSFGTNQPQHF
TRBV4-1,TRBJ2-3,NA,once,TGCGCCAGCAGCCAAGATGGGGCAGGGGGGATTACAGATACGCAGTATTTT,CASSQDGAGGITDTQYF
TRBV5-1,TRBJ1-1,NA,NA,TGCGCCAGCAGCCCCCGGACTGACCGCTTGGGCACTGAAGCTTTCTTT,CASSPRTDRLGTEAFF
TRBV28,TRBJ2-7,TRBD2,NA,TGTGCCAGCAGTCAGCTAGCGGGATGGTTCGTCTACGAGCAGTACTTC,CASSQLAGWFVYEQYF
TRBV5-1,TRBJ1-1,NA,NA,TGCGCCAGCCTATTGGACTCAGGCACTGAAGCTTTCTTT,CASLLDSGTEAFF
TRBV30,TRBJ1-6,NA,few,TGTGCCTGGAGTGTACGGGCAGGGAAGTTTTCACCCCTCCACTTT,CAWSVRAGKFSPLHF
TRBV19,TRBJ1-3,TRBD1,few,TGTGCCAGTAGTACCGGACAGGGGTACGGAAACACCATATATTTT,CASSTGQGYGNTIYF
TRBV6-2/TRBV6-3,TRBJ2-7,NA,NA,TGTGCCAGCAGTTACGTCCTCTCCTACGAGCAGTACTTC,CASSYVLSYEQYF
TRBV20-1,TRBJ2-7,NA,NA,TGCAGTGCGTCCCACCGGGGGATGGAGTACTTC,CSASHRGMEYF
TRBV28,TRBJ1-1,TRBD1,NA,TGTGCCAGCAGTGAATCCGGGACAGGGGGGACTGAAGCTTTCTTT,CASSESGTGGTEAFF
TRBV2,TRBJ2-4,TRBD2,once,TGTGCCAGCAGTGGGGCGCCTAGCGGGATCCCAGCTAGGGCCAAAAACATTCAGTACTTC,CASSGAPSGIPARAKNIQYF
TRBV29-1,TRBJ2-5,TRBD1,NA,TGCAGCGTTGGGACAGGACAAGAGACCCAGTACTTC,CSVGTGQETQYF
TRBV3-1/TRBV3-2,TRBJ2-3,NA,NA,TGTGCCAGCAGCCCTTATTCCACTAATACGCAGTATTTT,CASSPYSTNTQYF
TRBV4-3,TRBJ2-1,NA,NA,TGCGCCAGCAGCCCCGACTGGAATGAGCAGTTCTTC,CASSPDWNEQFF
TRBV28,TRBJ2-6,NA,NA,TGTGCCAGCAGTCAACAGGGAGTCCTCGATTTC,CASSQQGVLDF
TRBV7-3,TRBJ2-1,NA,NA,TGTGCCAGCAGCTTGGGTGGCTCTCCGGGAAATGAGCAGTTCTTC,CASSLGGSPGNEQFF
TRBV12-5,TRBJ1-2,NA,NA,TGTGCTAGTGGTTTCAACAGGGCTGGCTACACCTTC,CASGFNRAGYTF